This T cell receptor beta chain was sequenced during a study of blood T cell repertoires in COVID-19. Germline lookup yields CDR1 SGHRS and CDR2 YFSETQ. V was shortened by 7 bases and J by 2 bases, with 13 bases between the two germline ends. The length of the CDR3 is 14 residues. The method was immunoSEQ multiplex PCR; TCRdb's version includes in-frame clones alone and lacks a portion of them. The top ten clones hold about 1.5% of a sample with about 260,000 clones, about 83% of them seen once. A single count supports this clone. Sequences were obtained from peripheral blood. This sequence joins TRBV5-1 and TRBJ1-3; D is unresolved. This sequence originates from a middle-aged woman who had recovered from COVID-19. The CDR3 DNA reads as TGCGCCAGCTCGAAGACGGGAACTGGAAACACCATATATTTT. It is translated as CASSKTGTGNTIYF. Full variable domain (remainder filled in from reference TRBV5-1 and TRBJ1-3): KAGVTQTPRYLIKTRGQQVTLSCSPISGHRSVSWYQQTPGQGLQFLFEYFSETQRNKGNFPGRFSGRQFSNSRSEMNVSTLELGDSALYLCASSKTGTGNTIYFGEGSWLTVV.